This TCR beta chain was captured by sequencing in a study of T cell responses to AZD1222 COVID-19 vaccine (dated by TCRdb to the early 2020s). Context from the whole study: A total of approximately 250 trial participants underwent TCR sequencing, of whom nearly 210 had received two doses of AZD1222 and roughly 26 had received two doses of the MenACWY control vaccine. Enrollment into the trials was organized by age into subgroups of 18-55, 56-69 and 70-plus years, and those subgroups contained around 150, 28 and 57 TCR-sequenced participants, respectively. Results and caveats for the whole study, not just this receptor: Participants were mostly white British and included more females than males, and it was suggested by the authors that clonal diversity may have been underestimated. The 56-69-year group was small, and its depth increase did not reach significance, likely because of low power. Epitopes outside the regions mutated in the B.1.351 and B.1.1.7 variants were reportedly recognized by nearly half of the unique spike-specific TCRs. The vaccine-associated CD4 TCRs covered the entire spike protein, and the dominant responses fell in regions 160-218 and 743-854. A significant rise in spike-specific TCR breadth and depth was observed after two AZD1222 doses relative to day 0 and relative to MenACWY recipients. Because no samples from the day 14 peak response were available, repertoires could be characterized only after the peak T cell response. Conclusions about previously exposed vaccinees were limited because only six AZD1222 recipients were SARS-CoV-2 seropositive at baseline.

A word on this clone: Its cognate antigen has yet to be identified. Base qualities are not provided; no much larger clone lies one nucleotide away.

Explained via the paper, the time point label denotes: about 28 days (+/-7) after the second vaccine dose. AZD1222 recipients given second doses at about 4 weeks or at about 12 weeks were pooled, since spike-specific TCR depth and breadth were not found to differ between the two schedules. Vaccinee samples came from UK trials COV001 and COV002, including a single-blind randomized controlled phase 2/3 trial of AZD1222 (ChAdOx1 nCoV-19) in healthy adults. For TCRbeta chain sequencing, PBMC samples from trial participants were taken at day 0 and at day 28 after the second dose. The CDR3 regions of human TCRbeta chains were analyzed by immunosequencing. As for the authors' bioinformatics: Repertoire TCRs were matched against a reference library of SARS-CoV-2-specific TCRs generated with the MIRA antigen-specificity platform. Breadth meant the fraction of unique TCRs that were SARS-CoV-2-associated, whereas depth meant the fraction of total T cells that were SARS-CoV-2-associated. Using the MIRA data, every spike-specific TCR was mapped to the spike region that the TCR reacted to and assigned to either a CD4 or a CD8 class. Log10-transformed breadth and depth values were compared by one-way ANOVA with Sidak's multiple comparisons tests. Sourced from immuneACCESS, this table was stored by TCRdb with only in-frame sequences that have V and J called. A share of the clones is absent; for the studies checked, an unresolved V gene accounts for under half, and the remainder has no known explanation. The V and J calls and clone size come from that table; D and trimming were worked out from the DNA. Across this sample there are 40,000 to 55,000 clones, with 70% to 90% seen only once. Of the sample, approximately 1.2% falls within the top ten clones.

The junction carries 9 bases between V and J, which are trimmed by 6 bases and 3 bases respectively. CDR1 and CDR2, per the germline V gene, are SNHLY and FYNNEI. Spanning cysteine to phenylalanine, the CDR3 consists of 12 amino acids. Kept here is only the CDR3 DNA, which spans 36 bases and is read in frame from base 1. The clonotype originates from an adult who received the AZD1222 COVID-19 vaccine. The sequence is built from TRBV2 and TRBJ2-7; the D gene is unclear. The material was peripheral blood, obtained 28 days after the second AZD1222 dose. The CDR3 protein is CASRAGGYEQYF. The sequence in DNA is TGTGCCAGCAGAGCAGGTGGCTACGAGCAGTACTTC.